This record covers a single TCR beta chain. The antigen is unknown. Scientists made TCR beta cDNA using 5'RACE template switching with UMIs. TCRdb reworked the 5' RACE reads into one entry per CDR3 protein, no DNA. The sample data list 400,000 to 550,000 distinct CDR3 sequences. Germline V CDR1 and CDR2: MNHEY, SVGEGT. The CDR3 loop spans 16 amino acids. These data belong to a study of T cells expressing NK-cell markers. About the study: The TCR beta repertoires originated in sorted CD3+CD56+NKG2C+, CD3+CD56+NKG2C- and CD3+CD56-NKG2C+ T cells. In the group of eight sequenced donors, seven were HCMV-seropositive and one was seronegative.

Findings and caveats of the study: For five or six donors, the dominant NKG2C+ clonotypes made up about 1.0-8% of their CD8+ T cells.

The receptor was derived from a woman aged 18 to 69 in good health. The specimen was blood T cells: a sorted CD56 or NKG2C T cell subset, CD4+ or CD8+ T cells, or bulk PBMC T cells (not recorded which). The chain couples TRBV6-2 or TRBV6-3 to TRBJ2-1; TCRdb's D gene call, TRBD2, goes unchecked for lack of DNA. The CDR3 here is CASSASSSGNYNEQFF.